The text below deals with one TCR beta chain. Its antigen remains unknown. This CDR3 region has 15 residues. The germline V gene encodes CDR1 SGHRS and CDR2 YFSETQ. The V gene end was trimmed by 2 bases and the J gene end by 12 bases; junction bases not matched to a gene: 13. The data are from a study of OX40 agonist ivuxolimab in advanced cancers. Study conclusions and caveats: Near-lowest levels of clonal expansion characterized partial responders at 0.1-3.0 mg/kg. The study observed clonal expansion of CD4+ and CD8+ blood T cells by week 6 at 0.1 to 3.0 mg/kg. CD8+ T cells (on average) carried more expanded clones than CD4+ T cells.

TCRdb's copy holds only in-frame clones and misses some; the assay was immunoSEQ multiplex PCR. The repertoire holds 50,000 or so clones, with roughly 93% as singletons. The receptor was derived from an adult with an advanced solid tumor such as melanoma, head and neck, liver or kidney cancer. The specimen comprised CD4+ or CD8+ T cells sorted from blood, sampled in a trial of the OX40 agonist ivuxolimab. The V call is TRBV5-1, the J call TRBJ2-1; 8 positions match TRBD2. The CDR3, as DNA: TGCGCCAGCAGCTTAAGGCCTAGCGGGCCCCGTTCGCAGTTCTTC. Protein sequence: CASSLRPSGPRSQFF.